This T cell receptor beta chain comes out of a study of technical replicates of blood from several donors. This CDR3 spans 15 amino acids. Germline values: CDR1 SGHVS, CDR2 FNYEAQ. V gave up 5 bases and J gave up 4 bases; unmatched junction bases: 8. Assay used: immunoSEQ multiplex PCR; TCRdb lists only in-frame clones, some missing. This sample yields tens of thousands of clones, of which 94% are seen a single time; about 0.24% belongs to the top ten. The J gene is TRBJ2-7, the V gene TRBV7-6; 10 bases fit TRBD2. The sequenced sample consisted of T cells isolated from PBMCs. This clonotype originated in a human donor in good health. The CDR3 region is CASSPGAGGHYEQYF. Written as DNA, the CDR3 is TGTGCCAGCAGCCCAGGAGCGGGAGGGCATTACGAGCAGTACTTC. The entire variable domain, with the rest obtained from reference TRBV7-6 and TRBJ2-7, is as follows: GAGVSQSPRYKVTKRGQDVALRCDPISGHVSLYWYRQALGQGPEFLTYFNYEAQQDKSGLPNDRFSAERPEGSISTLTIQRTEQRDSAMYRCASSPGAGGHYEQYFGPGTRLTVT.